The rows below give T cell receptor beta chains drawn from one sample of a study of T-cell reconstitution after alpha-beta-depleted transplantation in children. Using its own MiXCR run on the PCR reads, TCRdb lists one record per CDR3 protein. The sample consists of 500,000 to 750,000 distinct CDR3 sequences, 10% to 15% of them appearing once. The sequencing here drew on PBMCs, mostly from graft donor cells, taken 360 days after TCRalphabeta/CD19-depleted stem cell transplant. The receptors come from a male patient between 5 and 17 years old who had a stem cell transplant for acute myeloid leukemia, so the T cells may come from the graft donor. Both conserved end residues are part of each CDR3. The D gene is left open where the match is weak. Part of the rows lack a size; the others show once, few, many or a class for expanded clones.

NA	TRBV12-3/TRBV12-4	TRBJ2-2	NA	CASSFPPILTPGELFF	TGTGCCAGCAGTTTTCCCCCGATCCTAACACCCGGGGAGCTGTTTTTT
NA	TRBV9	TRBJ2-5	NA	CASSPPRQQETQYF	TGTGCCAGCAGCCCCCCCAGACAGCAAGAGACCCAGTACTTC
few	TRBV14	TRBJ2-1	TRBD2	CASSQTSGSPYNEQFF	TGTGCCAGCAGCCAAACCAGCGGGAGTCCCTACAATGAGCAGTTCTTC
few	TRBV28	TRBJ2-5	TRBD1	CASSPHRGLGETQYF	TGTGCCAGCAGTCCACACAGGGGGCTGGGGGAGACCCAGTACTTC
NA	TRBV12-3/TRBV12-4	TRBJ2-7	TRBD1	CASRTGTGGYEQYF	TGTGCCAGCAGGACCGGGACAGGGGGCTACGAGCAGTACTTC
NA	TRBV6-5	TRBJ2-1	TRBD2	CASSYSLWGLAGEKSEQFF	TGTGCCAGCAGTTACTCACTCTGGGGGCTAGCGGGAGAGAAAAGTGAGCAGTTCTTC
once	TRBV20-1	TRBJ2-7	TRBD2	CSAWKLAGEFKGDEQYF	TGCAGTGCTTGGAAGCTTGCGGGAGAGTTCAAAGGCGACGAGCAGTACTTC
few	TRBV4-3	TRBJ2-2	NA	CASSLQGVVTGELFF	TGCGCCAGCAGCCTCCAGGGTGTGGTCACCGGGGAGCTGTTTTTT
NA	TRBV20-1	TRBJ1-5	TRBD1	CSATGTVRQPQHF	TGCAGTGCCACCGGGACAGTACGCCAGCCCCAGCATTTT
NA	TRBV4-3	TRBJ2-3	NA	CASSQEPAGTTDTQYF	TGCGCCAGCAGCCAAGAGCCGGCCGGGACCACAGATACGCAGTATTTT
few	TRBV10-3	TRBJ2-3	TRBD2	CAISAFVLAGGITDTQYF	TGTGCCATCAGTGCTTTCGTACTAGCGGGAGGCATCACAGATACGCAGTATTTT
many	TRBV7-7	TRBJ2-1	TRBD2	CASSETWGLINEQFF	TGTGCTAGCAGCGAGACATGGGGACTAATCAATGAGCAGTTCTTC
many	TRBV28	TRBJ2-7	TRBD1	CASSSFAGGQFYEQYF	TGTGCCAGCAGTTCCTTTGCAGGGGGCCAATTCTACGAGCAGTACTTC
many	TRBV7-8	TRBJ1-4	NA	CASSLPPLQANEKLFF	TGTGCCAGCAGCTTACCGCCACTCCAGGCTAATGAAAAACTGTTTTTT
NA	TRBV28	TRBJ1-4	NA	CASSLEMGPSREKLFF	TGTGCCAGCAGTTTAGAAATGGGCCCCAGTCGGGAAAAACTGTTTTTT
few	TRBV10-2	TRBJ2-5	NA	CASSESPRGGQETQYF	TGCGCCAGCAGTGAGAGTCCCCGTGGGGGACAAGAGACCCAGTACTTC
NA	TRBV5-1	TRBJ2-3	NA	CASSTRTSTDTQYF	TGCGCCAGCAGCACGAGGACTAGCACAGATACGCAGTATTTT